The clone carrying this T cell receptor (beta chain) was counted many times. The antigen remains undetermined. This entry is derived from a study of neurological immune-mediated disorders. The study's findings and limits: No CDR3 amino acid sequences were shared by expanded clones across subjects, suggesting private repertoires in all groups.

Via MiXCR, TCRdb re-called the 5' RACE reads, giving one row per CDR3 protein. Of tens of thousands of distinct CDR3 sequences in the sample, around 5.3% are singletons; the top ten hold approximately 1.5%. CDR3 size: 14 residues. V was cut by 1 base and J by 4 bases, with 8 bases left in between. The germline gives CDR1 LGHNA, CDR2 YSLEER. This receptor was obtained from a woman between 18 and 30 years old with multiple sclerosis. Source material: CD4+ T cells from blood. This chain uses TRBV4-3 with TRBJ1-3, with a possible D match to TRBD1 (6 bases). The CDR3 DNA reads TGCGCCAGCAGCCAAGGACAGGTCGGAAACACCATATATTTT. Encoded protein: CASSQGQVGNTIYF.